This T cell receptor (beta chain) stems from a study of T cell responses to AZD1222 COVID-19 vaccine (dated by TCRdb to the early 2020s). Context from the whole study: TCR sequencing covered more than 230 trial participants: 200 to 220 given two doses of AZD1222 and about 26 given two doses of MenACWY control vaccine. Trial participants were enrolled by age into 18-55, 56-69 and 70-plus year subgroups, with 148, 28 and 57 TCR-sequenced participants respectively. The investigation overall reported the following: After two AZD1222 doses, both the breadth and the depth of spike-specific TCRs were significantly higher than at day 0 and than in MenACWY recipients. Nearly half of unique spike-specific TCRs reportedly recognized epitopes outside regions mutated in the B.1.351 and B.1.1.7 variants. The 56-69-year group was small, and its depth increase did not reach significance, likely because of low power. Only 5 to 7 AZD1222 recipients were SARS-CoV-2 seropositive at baseline, limiting conclusions about previously exposed vaccinees. Participants were mostly white British and included more females than males, and it was suggested by the authors that clonal diversity may have been underestimated. Because no day 14 peak-response samples were available, the repertoires could be characterized only after the peak T cell response. The vaccine-associated CD4 TCRs covered the entire spike protein, and the dominant responses fell in regions 160-218 and 743-854.

The CDR3 regions of human TCRbeta chains were analyzed by immunosequencing. The paper's data handling went like this. Repertoire TCRs were checked for matches against a reference library of SARS-CoV-2-specific TCRs that had been generated using the MIRA antigen-specificity platform. Breadth was defined as the fraction of unique TCRs that were SARS-CoV-2-associated. Depth was defined as the fraction of total T cells that were SARS-CoV-2-associated. Using the MIRA data, every spike-specific TCR was mapped to the spike region that the TCR reacted to and assigned to either a CD4 or a CD8 class. Log10-transformed breadth and depth values were compared by one-way ANOVA with Sidak's multiple comparisons tests. The source is immuneACCESS, and TCRdb retained only in-frame sequences with V and J called. Part of the clones is not carried over; for the studies checked, unresolved V genes explain less than half of this, and the remainder is unexplained. D and trimming come from the DNA, and the V and J calls and clone size come from that table. Present in this sample are some 50,000 clones, around 91% of which were seen just once. In total, the top ten clones hold 5.3% of the sample.

This sample's time point label indicates: about 28 days (+/-7) after the second vaccine dose. AZD1222 recipients given second doses at about 4 weeks or at about 12 weeks were pooled, since spike-specific TCR depth and breadth were not found to differ between the two schedules. Samples from vaccinated people were obtained from the UK trials COV001 and COV002, which included a single-blind randomized controlled phase 2/3 trial of AZD1222 (ChAdOx1 nCoV-19) in healthy adults. For TCRbeta chain sequencing, PBMC samples were collected from trial participants at day 0 and at day 28 after the second dose. Regarding this clone: Its specific antigen is unknown. No base-level quality is on record; no much larger clone is a single base apart.

The sample consisted of peripheral blood, taken 28 days after the second AZD1222 dose. The TCR was taken from an adult who received the AZD1222 COVID-19 vaccine.

The DNA sequence is TGCGCCAGCAGTGACCACGGACAAAACACCGGGGAGCTGTTTTTT. Translation gives CASSDHGQNTGELFF. Recombination joined TRBV4-3 with TRBJ2-2, and the D gene may be TRBD1, 5 bases matching. V loses 6 bases, J loses 2 bases, and the germline ends lie 13 bases apart. The CDR3 runs 15 amino acids, cysteine and phenylalanine included. This entry keeps only the CDR3 DNA: 45 bases, framed from base 1. Based on the germline V gene, the CDR1 and CDR2 sequences are LGHNA and YSLEER.